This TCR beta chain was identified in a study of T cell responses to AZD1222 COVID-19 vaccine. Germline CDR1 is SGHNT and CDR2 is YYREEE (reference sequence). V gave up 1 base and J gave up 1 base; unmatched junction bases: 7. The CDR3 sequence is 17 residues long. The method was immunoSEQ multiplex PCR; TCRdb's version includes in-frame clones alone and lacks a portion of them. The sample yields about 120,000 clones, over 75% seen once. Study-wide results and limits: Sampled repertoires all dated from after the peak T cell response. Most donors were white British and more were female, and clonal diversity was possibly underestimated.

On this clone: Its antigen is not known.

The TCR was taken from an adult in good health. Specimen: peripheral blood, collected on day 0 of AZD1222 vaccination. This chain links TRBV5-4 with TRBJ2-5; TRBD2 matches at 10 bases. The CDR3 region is CASSLTKTSGPQETQYF. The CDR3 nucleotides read TGTGCCAGCAGCTTGACCAAGACTAGCGGGCCCCAAGAGACCCAGTACTTC.